This T cell receptor beta chain was identified during a study of Graves' ophthalmopathy and Graves' hyperthyroidism. This clonotype was counted ten times or more. The CDR3 sequence is 13 residues long. V lost 3 bases to trimming and J lost 1 base, with 10 bases between them. Per the germline V gene, CDR1 is SQVTM and CDR2 is ANQGSEA. RNA transcripts yielded amplified TCR beta CDR3 regions. First-round RT-PCR relied on HTBI primers, and a second-round multiplex PCR came next. TCRdb analysed the multiplex PCR reads with MiXCR anew, one entry per CDR3 protein. Of about 740,000 distinct CDR3 sequences listed, 40% are singletons.

The sequencing sample was made of peripheral blood. The TCR was taken from an adult man with Graves' ophthalmopathy. J is TRBJ2-7 and V is TRBV29-1; possibly TRBD1 for D (6 bases). The CDR3 sequence is CSVEAGVSYEQYF. The CDR3 DNA sequence: TGCAGCGTTGAGGCAGGGGTGTCCTACGAGCAGTACTTC.